The 3 T cell receptor beta chains listed next were all sequenced from one sample in a study of blood T cell repertoires in COVID-19. Sequencing was performed with immunoSEQ multiplex PCR; in TCRdb, only in-frame clones are kept and a portion is missing. The table records about 180,000 clones, approximately 88% of them present only once. What was sequenced was peripheral blood. All receptors come from a woman under 40 with acute or convalescent COVID-19.

V is TRBV11-2 and J is TRBJ1-6; D remains ambiguous. The germline gives CDR1 SGHAT, CDR2 FQNNGV. The CDR3 sequence is 16 residues long. V lost 4 bases to trimming and J lost 6 bases, with 16 bases between them. CDR3 sequence reads: CASSSLLVGGNSPLHF. Here the CDR3 DNA reads TGTGCCAGCAGCTCCCTCCTCGTGGGAGGTAATTCACCCCTCCACTTT.

This sequence joins TRBV9 and TRBJ2-1; D is possibly TRBD2 (5 bases). The CDR3 contains 16 residues. CDR1 SGDLS and CDR2 YYNGEE come from the germline V gene. V was clipped by 0 bases and J by 6 bases, with 16 bases between them. Here the CDR3 DNA reads TGTGCCAGCAGCGTAGGATTGGGAGAGGGATCCAATGAGCAGTTCTTC. Translated: CASSVGLGEGSNEQFF.

The V gene is TRBV21-1, the J gene TRBJ2-3; the table names TRBD1, a call not compared with the DNA. TRBV21-1 is shown as a pseudogene. There are 16 residues in the CDR3. The CDR3 region has the DNA TGTGCCAGCAGCAGCAGACAGGGGGCGCGGACAGATACGCCGTATTTT. Its protein product is CASSSRQGARTDTPYF.